Included here is one T cell receptor (beta chain) sequence, with context. In TCRdb, the RT-PCR reads were re-called with MiXCR into one record per CDR3 protein. The sample shows approximately 720,000 distinct CDR3 sequences, approximately 14% of them seen only once. The germline V gene encodes CDR1 SGDLS and CDR2 YYNGEE. V lost 4 bases and J lost 8, with 11 bases in between. The CDR3 contains 12 residues. The receptor's source is a female donor in good health, serving as a healthy control. The sample comprised memory CD4+ T cells from blood. V usage is TRBV9 and J usage is TRBJ2-3; a weak D match, TRBD1 (5 bases). The CDR3 region has the DNA TGTGCCAGCAGCCGGCCCCAGGGTACGCAGTATTTT. Protein product: CASSRPQGTQYF.